What follows are 20 T cell receptor beta chains derived from one specimen sequenced in a study of shared clonotypes between healthy human individuals. The repertoire was sequenced with immunoSEQ multiplex PCR; TCRdb's copy has only in-frame clones and lacks some. The table records roughly 1,600,000 clones, around 98.5% of them present only once. Specimen: naive CD4+ T cells sorted from blood. Subset meaning: CD45RA+ positively selected. The receptors stem from a man younger than 40 in good health.

The gene calls are TRBV19 and TRBJ1-2, with 9 bases lining up with TRBD1. CDR3 length equals 16 residues. Germline V CDR1 and CDR2: LNHDA, SQIVND (reference sequence). After removal of 5 bases from V and 5 bases from J, the junction contained 12 bases not matched to a gene. CDR3 residues: CASSDAGTGPGYGYTF. The CDR3 DNA reads as TGTGCCAGTAGTGACGCCGGGACAGGGCCCGGGTATGGCTACACCTTC.

The CDR3 sequence: CASSRLAGLEKLFF. The DNA for the CDR3 is TGTGCCAGCAGCCGCCTCGCAGGGCTCGAAAAACTGTTTTTT. The V and J genes are TRBV9 and TRBJ1-4; a weak D match, TRBD1 (5 bases). In germline, CDR1 is SGDLS, CDR2 YYNGEE. V was trimmed by 4 bases and J by 8 bases, leaving 15 bases between them. CDR3 length: 14 residues.

The CDR3 protein is CASSQDWYEQFF. The DNA of the CDR3 is TGCGCCAGCAGCCAAGATTGGTATGAGCAGTTCTTC. V is TRBV4-1 and J is TRBJ2-1; D is unclear. The CDR3 has 12 amino acids. Trimming stripped 0 bases from V and 8 bases from J, with 5 bases between. From germline, CDR1 is MGHRA and CDR2 YSYEKL.

The chain links TRBV28 to TRBJ1-4, with 7 bases lining up with TRBD1. The ends lost 3 bases at V and 5 bases at J; junction bases unmatched: 12. Per germline, CDR1 MDHEN and CDR2 SYDVKM. The CDR3 is made up of 17 amino acids. CDR3 in DNA: TGTGCCAGCAGTTTGGGGCCGGGGGACAGACTGAATGAAAAACTGTTTTTT. Protein: CASSLGPGDRLNEKLFF.

The chain employs TRBV28 and TRBJ1-5; possible D gene TRBD1, 6 bases. Per germline, CDR1 MDHEN and CDR2 SYDVKM. The CDR3 runs 13 residues. V lost 3 bases to trimming and J lost 6 bases, with 9 bases between them. The CDR3 is CASSLAGVQPQHF. The CDR3 coding sequence is TGTGCCAGCAGTTTGGCAGGGGTTCAGCCCCAGCATTTT. Combining the CDR3 with reference TRBV28 and TRBJ1-5 gives the whole variable domain DVKVTQSSRYLVKRTGEKVFLECVQDMDHENMFWYRQDPGLGLRLIYFSYDVKMKEKGDIPEGYSVSREKKERFSLILESASTNQTSMYLCASSLAGVQPQHFGDGTRLSIL.

The V call is TRBV6-5, the J call TRBJ1-3, with D uncertain. V shed 4 bases and J shed 2 bases, with 6 bases lying between them. Germline lookup yields CDR1 MNHEY and CDR2 SVGAGI. This CDR3 has 13 residues. CDR3 in DNA: TGTGCCAGCAGTTCGGCCCCTGGAAACACCATATATTTT. Amino acid sequence: CASSSAPGNTIYF.

The chain links TRBV11-3 to TRBJ2-2; maybe TRBD2 (6 bases). CDR3 length equals 13 residues. The V gene's germline CDR1 is SGHNT and CDR2 YENEEA. Trimming stripped 4 bases from V and 5 bases from J, with 8 bases between. The chain's CDR3 is CASSYRGTGELFF. For the CDR3, the DNA is TGTGCCAGCAGCTACCGGGGGACCGGGGAGCTGTTTTTT.

V gene TRBV10-1 combines with J gene TRBJ2-7, with 9 bases identical to TRBD2. With 0 bases clipped from V and 4 bases from J, the junction kept 1 base outside the gene matches. CDR3 size: 14 residues. Germline assignment: CDR1 WNHNN and CDR2 SYGVQD (reference sequence). In DNA, the CDR3 is TGCGCCAGCAGTGAGTCTAGCGGGAGTTACGAGCAGTACTTC. It encodes CASSESSGSYEQYF.

The rearrangement joins TRBV10-3 to TRBJ2-3; TRBD1 matches 10 bases. CDR3 length: 17 residues. Germline trimming cut 7 bases from V and 2 bases from J; bases unmatched to any gene: 12. Germline V gives CDR1 ENHRY, CDR2 SYGVKD. CDR3 DNA: TGTGCCATCAAGGTGGGACAGGGGTCCAACTACACAGATACGCAGTATTTT. It encodes CAIKVGQGSNYTDTQYF.

The chain links TRBV6-5 to TRBJ2-7; 7 bases are shared with TRBD1. Germline V lookup: CDR1 MNHEY, CDR2 SVGAGI. With 0 bases clipped from V and 3 bases from J, the junction kept 5 bases outside the gene matches. This CDR3 region has 15 residues. The CDR3 bases are TGTGCCAGCAGTTACTCCGGACAGGTGATCTACGAGCAGTACTTC. Its protein is CASSYSGQVIYEQYF.

In its sample, this clone was seen once. The V gene is TRBV29-1, the J gene TRBJ2-3; D is undetermined. The CDR3 loop spans 11 amino acids. Germline V CDR1 and CDR2: SQVTM, ANQGSEA. With 6 bases removed from V and 2 bases from J, the gap between germline ends came to 6 bases. In DNA, the CDR3 is TGCAGCGTCTCGGACACAGATACGCAGTATTTT. Its translation: CSVSDTDTQYF.

The CDR3 spells CASSYGAGSDEQYF. The CDR3 region has the DNA TGTGCCAGCAGTTACGGGGCAGGGTCTGACGAGCAGTACTTC. The gene calls are TRBV6-5 and TRBJ2-7; the D gene is possibly TRBD1 (5 bases). V was pared by 2 bases and J by 5 bases, with 13 bases between. CDR1 is MNHEY and CDR2 is SVGAGI in the germline V gene. The CDR3 contains 14 residues.

The genes are TRBV7-8 and TRBJ1-5; 7 nucleotides agree with TRBD1. This CDR3 has 17 amino acids. The germline V gene encodes CDR1 SGHVS and CDR2 FQNEAQ. The junction had 13 bases not matched to a gene; V was cut back by 5 bases and J by 3 bases. For the CDR3, the DNA is TGTGCCAGCAGCCTGAATCGACAGGGAATCGCCAATCAGCCCCAGCATTTT. Protein: CASSLNRQGIANQPQHF.

The chain links TRBV28 to TRBJ1-2, with D unresolved. V was cut by 8 bases and J by 0 bases, with 4 bases left in between. The length of the CDR3 is 11 residues. Germline V gene data show CDR1 as MDHEN and CDR2 as SYDVKM. This chain's CDR3 is CASWANYGYTF. CDR3 sequence (DNA): TGTGCCAGCTGGGCTAACTATGGCTACACCTTC.

The chain carries TRBV18 and TRBJ2-3; no firm D call. The V gene lost 4 bases and the J gene lost 6 bases, with 14 bases spanning the gap. Germline V gives CDR1 KGHSH, CDR2 LQKENI. The CDR3 runs 14 residues. The DNA of the CDR3 is TGTGCCAGCTCACAAAGCTCTTCCCCCGATACGCAGTATTTT. Amino acids: CASSQSSSPDTQYF.

The rearrangement joins TRBV15 to TRBJ2-5; no clear D. Trimming stripped 3 bases from V and 1 base from J, with 6 bases between. Germline CDR1 is LNHNV and CDR2 is YYDKDF (reference sequence). The length of the CDR3 is 13 residues. The CDR3 DNA reads as TGTGCCACCAGCAGCTTGGCCCAAGAGACCCAGTACTTC. Protein sequence: CATSSLAQETQYF.

As concerns this clone: The same CDR3 also results from other DNA sequences found in this sample. The rearrangement uses TRBV6-5 and TRBJ2-3; D may be TRBD1 or TRBD2 (5 bases each). The CDR3 totals 13 residues. Germline V gives CDR1 MNHEY, CDR2 SVGAGI. Between the trimmed V and J ends, which lost 2 bases and 3 bases, there was a span of 6 bases. Here the CDR3 reads CASSYGGTDTQYF. For the CDR3, the DNA is TGTGCCAGCAGTTACGGGGGAACAGATACGCAGTATTTT.

With regard to this clone: Additional DNA sequences in this sample encode the identical CDR3. This chain connects TRBV18 to TRBJ2-7; D possibly matches TRBD1 or TRBD2 (5 bases each). V lost 1 base and J lost 3, with 7 bases in between. Germline V gives CDR1 KGHSH, CDR2 LQKENI. The CDR3 totals 13 residues. The CDR3 here is CASSPRGYYEQYF. As DNA, the CDR3 is TGTGCCAGCTCACCACGGGGGTACTACGAGCAGTACTTC.

As concerns this clone: The sample holds other DNA sequences that translate to the same CDR3. This chain links TRBV7-8 with TRBJ2-7; D gene unclear. Germline assignment: CDR1 SGHVS and CDR2 FQNEAQ. V lost 4 bases and J lost 4, with 5 bases in between. The CDR3 loop spans 11 amino acids. This CDR3 is CASSSPYEQYF. The CDR3 region has the DNA TGTGCCAGCAGCTCCCCTTACGAGCAGTACTTC.

J is TRBJ2-1 and V is TRBV10-3; 15 bases are shared with TRBD2. V gave up 3 bases and J gave up 9 bases; unmatched junction bases: 6. The CDR3 extends over 16 amino acids. Per the germline V gene, CDR1 is ENHRY and CDR2 is SYGVKD. The CDR3 reads CAISDPGLAGGFEQFF. The CDR3 DNA follows: TGTGCCATCAGTGATCCCGGACTAGCGGGAGGGTTTGAGCAGTTCTTC.